This TCR beta chain appears in the sequencing data of a study of early T cells in non-severe SARS-CoV-2 infection. Points from the study as a whole: Private and CD4 specificities were missed by VDJdb matching, skewed to anti-spike CD8.

Tagging with unique molecular identifiers was applied to individual cDNA molecules. TCRdb reprocessed the 5' RACE reads via MiXCR and lists one record per CDR3 protein. The sample includes 100,000 to 130,000 distinct CDR3 sequences, about 12% of them seen just once. This CDR3 region has 15 residues. Per germline, CDR1 SGHDT and CDR2 YYEEEE. Trimming removed 3 bases from V and 4 bases from J; junction bases left unmatched: 6. In this sample, this clonotype turned up a few times. The antigen is unknown. The chain is built from TRBV5-6 and TRBJ2-1, with 8 bases that match TRBD1. The specimen sequenced was whole blood. This TCR was sampled from an adult who was a healthcare worker with PCR-confirmed SARS-CoV-2 infection or an uninfected control (not recorded which). CDR3 nucleotide sequence: TGTGCCAGCAGCTGGGGAACAGGGGGGTACAATGAGCAGTTCTTC. It is translated as CASSWGTGGYNEQFF.